The 13 T cell receptor beta chains reported below all come from one sample, sequenced in a study of CD8 T cells in ankylosing spondylitis. TCRdb re-analysed the 5' RACE reads in MiXCR, keeping a single row per CDR3 protein. The sample comprises about 400,000 distinct CDR3 sequences, 20% to 25% of which are singletons, and roughly 16% rests with the top ten. No antigen is known for these receptors. The study, taken as a whole, reports: The study identified a TCR beta motif of roughly eight highly homologous variants that appeared characteristic of ankylosing spondylitis blood.

Sequenced: blood, either unsorted or a sorted T cell fraction (not recorded which). These receptors originate from a male donor with ankylosing spondylitis.

The chain recombines TRBV5-6 with TRBJ2-7; D gene unclear. The CDR3 is made up of 15 amino acids. Germline loops: CDR1 SGHDT, CDR2 YYEEEE. Trimming took off 4 bases at V and 3 bases at J, with 17 bases between the two ends. CDR3 amino acids: CASSNGVGVRYEQYF. CDR3 coding DNA: TGTGCCAGCAGCAACGGAGTAGGTGTTCGCTACGAGCAGTACTTC.

This chain joins TRBV5-1 and TRBJ2-1; 10 nucleotides match TRBD1. Germline V CDR1 and CDR2: SGHRS, YFSETQ. CDR3 length: 17 residues. The J segment lost 7 bases and the V segment lost 4 bases, leaving 14 bases of the junction unmatched. The CDR3 DNA sequence: TGCGCCAGCAGCCGAGCAACCGGGACAGGGGAACAAAATGAGCAGTTCTTC. It is translated as CASSRATGTGEQNEQFF.

This sequence joins TRBV29-1 and TRBJ2-7; possibly TRBD1 or TRBD2 for D (6 bases each). CDR3 length equals 13 residues. Germline-derived CDR1 and CDR2 are SQVTM and ANQGSEA. V was shortened by 4 bases and J by 4 bases, with 14 bases between the two germline ends. The CDR3 loop reads CSVVIGGNYEQYF. The CDR3 coding sequence is TGCAGCGTTGTAATAGGGGGGAATTACGAGCAGTACTTC.

The chain uses TRBV28 and TRBJ2-2; tentatively, D is TRBD1 (6 bases). The germline V gene has CDR1 MDHEN and CDR2 SYDVKM. CDR3 length: 16 amino acids. Trimming took 4 bases from V and 6 from J, leaving 18 bases between them. The CDR3 spells CASSSPGAPWAGELFF. The CDR3 DNA is TGTGCCAGCAGTTCCCCAGGGGCCCCTTGGGCCGGGGAGCTGTTTTTT.

The chain carries TRBV7-2 and TRBJ2-3; D is unclear. The germline CDR1 and CDR2 sequences are SGHTA and FQGNSA. V was clipped by 6 bases and J by 0 bases, with 10 bases between them. The CDR3 covers 14 residues. The CDR3 here is CASRLRISTDTQYF. The DNA for the CDR3 is TGTGCCAGCAGGTTAAGGATTAGCACAGATACGCAGTATTTT.

The genes are TRBV12-3 or TRBV12-4 and TRBJ1-1; maybe TRBD1 (6 bases). The ends were cut back, 6 bases at V and 10 bases at J, with 12 bases in the middle. There are 11 residues in the CDR3. The CDR3 spells CASSLGGVAFF. CDR3 DNA sequence: TGTGCCAGCAGCCTAGGGGGTGTAGCTTTCTTT.

The chain joins TRBV11-2 to TRBJ2-1; maybe TRBD2 (6 bases). This CDR3 has 15 amino acids. Germline assignment: CDR1 SGHAT and CDR2 FQNNGV. Trimming took 6 bases from V and 6 from J, leaving 18 bases between them. CDR3 in DNA: TGTGCCAGCAGGTTCCCGGGACTGCCACTCAATGAGCAGTTCTTC. Translation: CASRFPGLPLNEQFF. Complete variable domain (other parts from reference TRBV11-2 and TRBJ2-1): EAGVAQSPRYKIIEKRQSVAFWCNPISGHATLYWYQQILGQGPKLLIQFQNNGVVDDSQLPKDRFSAERLKGVDSTLKIQPAKLEDSAVYLCASRFPGLPLNEQFFGPGTRLTVL.

V is TRBV29-1 and J is TRBJ2-7; 9 positions match TRBD1. J gave up 7 bases and V 0 bases, and 7 bases lay outside the gene matches. Germline V gives CDR1 SQVTM, CDR2 ANQGSEA. This CDR3 is 14 amino acids long. The DNA of the CDR3 is TGCAGCGTTGAAGAAGGCGGGACAGGGAGAGAGCAGTACTTC. It translates to CSVEEGGTGREQYF.

This clonotype occurred many times. The CDR3: CSVEGTAVSGQYF. As DNA, the CDR3 is TGCAGCGTTGAGGGGACAGCAGTTTCTGGGCAGTACTTC. V and J are TRBV29-1 and TRBJ2-7; 7 positions agree with TRBD1. The CDR3 contains 13 residues. Looked up from germline, CDR1 is SQVTM and CDR2 is ANQGSEA. J was trimmed by 9 bases and V by 3 bases; bases with no gene match: 11.

This clonotype has only a few counts. The chain is built from TRBV2 and TRBJ2-7; 15 nucleotides line up with TRBD2. With V trimmed by 8 bases and J by 4 bases, 9 bases remained unmatched. CDR1 and CDR2 from the germline V gene are SNHLY and FYNNEI. This CDR3 has 16 residues. The CDR3 spells CASLTQGLAGGYEQYF. CDR3 DNA sequence: TGTGCCAGCCTGACCCAGGGACTAGCGGGAGGATACGAGCAGTACTTC.

This clonotype was seen a handful of times. The J gene is TRBJ2-1, the V gene TRBV15; TRBD2 might be the D (6 bases). Trimming removed 5 bases from V and 7 bases from J, with 15 bases in between. The CDR3 covers 14 residues. The germline V gene has CDR1 LNHNV and CDR2 YYDKDF (reference sequence). CDR3 protein: CATSPGVGWNEQFF. For the CDR3, the DNA is TGTGCCACCAGCCCGGGGGTAGGGTGGAATGAGCAGTTCTTC.

This chain uses TRBV11-3 with TRBJ2-1, with 14 bases identical to TRBD2. The CDR3 is 16 residues long. Germline lookup yields CDR1 SGHNT and CDR2 YENEEA. J lost 9 bases, V lost 4 bases, and 8 bases had no gene match. CDR3 nucleotide sequence: TGTGCCAGCAGCTCAAGACTAGCGGGAGGGTTGGGTGAGCAGTTCTTC. Translation gives CASSSRLAGGLGEQFF.

The gene calls are TRBV9 and TRBJ2-1; TRBD2 matches at 11 bases. This CDR3 has 15 residues. Losses at the gene ends were 4 bases for V and 0 bases for J; bases not matched to a gene: 0. Germline V gene lookup returns CDR1 SGDLS and CDR2 YYNGEE. CDR3 loop: CASSTSGSSYNEQFF. CDR3 bases: TGTGCCAGCAGCACTAGCGGGAGCTCCTACAATGAGCAGTTCTTC.